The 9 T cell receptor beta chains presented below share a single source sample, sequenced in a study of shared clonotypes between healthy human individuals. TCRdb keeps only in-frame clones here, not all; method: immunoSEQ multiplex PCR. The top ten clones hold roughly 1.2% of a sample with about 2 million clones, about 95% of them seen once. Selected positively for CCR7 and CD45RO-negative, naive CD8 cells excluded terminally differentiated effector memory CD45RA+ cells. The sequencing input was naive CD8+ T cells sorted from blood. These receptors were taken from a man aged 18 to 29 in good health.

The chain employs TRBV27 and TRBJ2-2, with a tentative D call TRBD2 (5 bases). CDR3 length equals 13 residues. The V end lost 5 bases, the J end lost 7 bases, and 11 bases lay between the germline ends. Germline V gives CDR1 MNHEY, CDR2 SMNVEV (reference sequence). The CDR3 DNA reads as TGTGCCAGCAGTCCTCCGAGGGTCGGGGAGCTGTTTTTT. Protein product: CASSPPRVGELFF.

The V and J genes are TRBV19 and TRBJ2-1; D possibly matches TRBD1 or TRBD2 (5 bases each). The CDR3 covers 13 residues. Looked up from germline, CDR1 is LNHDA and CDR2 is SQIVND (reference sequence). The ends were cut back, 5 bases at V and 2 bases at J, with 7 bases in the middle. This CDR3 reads CASSRDPYNEQFF. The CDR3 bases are TGTGCCAGTAGTCGGGACCCCTACAATGAGCAGTTCTTC.

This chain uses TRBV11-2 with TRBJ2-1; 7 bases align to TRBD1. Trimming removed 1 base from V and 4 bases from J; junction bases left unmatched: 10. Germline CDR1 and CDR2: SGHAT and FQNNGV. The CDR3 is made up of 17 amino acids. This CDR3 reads CASSLATGTVTYNEQFF. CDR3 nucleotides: TGTGCCAGCAGCTTAGCTACCGGGACAGTGACTTACAATGAGCAGTTCTTC.

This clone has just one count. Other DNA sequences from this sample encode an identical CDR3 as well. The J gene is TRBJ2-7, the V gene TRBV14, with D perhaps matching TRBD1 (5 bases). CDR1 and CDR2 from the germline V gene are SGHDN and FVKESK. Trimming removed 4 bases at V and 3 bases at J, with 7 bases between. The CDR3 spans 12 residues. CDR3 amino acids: CASSPRDYEQYF. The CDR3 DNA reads TGTGCCAGCAGCCCCAGGGACTACGAGCAGTACTTC.

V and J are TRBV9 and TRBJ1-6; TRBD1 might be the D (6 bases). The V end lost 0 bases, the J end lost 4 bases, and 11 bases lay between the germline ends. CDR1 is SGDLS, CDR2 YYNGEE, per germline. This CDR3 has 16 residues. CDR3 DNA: TGTGCCAGCAGCGTAGGCCCAGGGGAATATAATTCACCCCTCCACTTT. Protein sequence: CASSVGPGEYNSPLHF.

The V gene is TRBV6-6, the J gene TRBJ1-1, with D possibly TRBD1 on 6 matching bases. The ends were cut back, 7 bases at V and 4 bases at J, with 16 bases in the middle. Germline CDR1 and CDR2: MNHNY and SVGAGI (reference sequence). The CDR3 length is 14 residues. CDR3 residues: CASITGPYPTEAFF. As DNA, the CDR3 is TGTGCCAGCATCACAGGGCCATATCCCACTGAAGCTTTCTTT.

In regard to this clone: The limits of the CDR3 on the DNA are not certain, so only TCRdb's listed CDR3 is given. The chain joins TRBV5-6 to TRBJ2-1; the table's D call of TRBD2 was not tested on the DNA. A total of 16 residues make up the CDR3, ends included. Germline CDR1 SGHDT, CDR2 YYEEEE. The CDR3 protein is CASSFGPGLSLNEQFF.

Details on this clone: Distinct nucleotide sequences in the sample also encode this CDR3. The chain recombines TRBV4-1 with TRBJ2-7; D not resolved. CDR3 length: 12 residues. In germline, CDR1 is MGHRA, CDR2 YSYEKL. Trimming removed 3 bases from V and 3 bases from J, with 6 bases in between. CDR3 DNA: TGCGCCAGCAGCCAGGCTGGCTACGAGCAGTACTTC. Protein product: CASSQAGYEQYF.

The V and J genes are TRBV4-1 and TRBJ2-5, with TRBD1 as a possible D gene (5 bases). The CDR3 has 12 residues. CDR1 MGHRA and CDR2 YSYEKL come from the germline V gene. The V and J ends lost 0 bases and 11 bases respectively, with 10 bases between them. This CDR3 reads CASSQEGLMQYF. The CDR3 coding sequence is TGCGCCAGCAGCCAAGAGGGGCTGATGCAGTACTTC.